This T cell receptor (beta chain) was captured in a study of blood T cell repertoires in COVID-19. Study at large: T cells, B-cell-depleted T cells, or PBMCs supplied cDNA or gDNA.

Clones were sequenced by immunoSEQ multiplex PCR, and TCRdb holds only the in-frame ones, with some missing. The sample carries around 250,000 clones, 84% recorded once. Per germline, CDR1 LNHNV and CDR2 YYDKDF (reference sequence). V was trimmed by 1 base and J by 10 bases, leaving 11 bases between them. The CDR3 totals 13 residues. The sample comprised peripheral blood. The rearrangement joins TRBV15 to TRBJ1-5; D remains ambiguous. This TCR was recovered from a man in his fifties with active or convalescent COVID-19. The DNA of the CDR3 is TGTGCCACCAGCAGAGGGTCTGGTAGACCCCAGCATTTT. It codes for CATSRGSGRPQHF.